These T cell receptor beta chains were read from a single sample in a study of OX40 agonist ivuxolimab in advanced cancers. Assay: immunoSEQ multiplex PCR; the TCRdb copy retains only in-frame clones and omits some. The data hold 70,000 or so clones, with about nine tenths observed a single time. The sample was CD4+ or CD8+ T cells sorted from blood, taken in a trial of the OX40 agonist ivuxolimab. These receptors all stem from an adult with an advanced solid tumor such as melanoma, head and neck, liver or kidney cancer. The CDR3 runs from the conserved cysteine through the conserved F or W. D genes are given only for firm matches. The listing skips clone size in some rows; elsewhere it reads once, few, many or a size class.

d_gene,j_gene,v_gene,len,abundance,CDR3nt,CDR3aa
TRBD1,TRBJ1-4,TRBV7-9,14,.,TGTGCCAGCAGCACGGGACAGAGGAATGAAAAACTGTTTTTT,CASSTGQRNEKLFF
TRBD1,TRBJ1-5,TRBV5-6,15,.,TGTGCCAGCAGCAAGACAGGGTCGGGTAATCAGCCCCAGCATTTT,CASSKTGSGNQPQHF
TRBD1,TRBJ1-4,TRBV18,15,.,TGTGCCAGCTCACTACAGGGGTTATCGGATGAAAAACTGTTTTTT,CASSLQGLSDEKLFF
.,TRBJ2-7,TRBV30,12,.,TGTGCCTGGAGGGCGGGTATGAGGGAGCAGTACTTC,CAWRAGMREQYF
.,TRBJ2-3,TRBV14,16,.,TGTGCCAGCAGCCAAGTGGCAGGGGGGATCACAGATACGCAGTATTTT,CASSQVAGGITDTQYF
.,TRBJ1-3,TRBV30,13,.,TGTGCCTTGGGACGGAACTCTGGAAACACCATATATTTT,CALGRNSGNTIYF
TRBD2,TRBJ2-3,TRBV5-1,12,.,TGCGCCAGCGCGGGAGGCACAGATACGCAGTATTTT,CASAGGTDTQYF
TRBD1,TRBJ1-2,TRBV30,16,.,TGTGCCTGGAGTATTCAAGACAGGGAGAGGATACATGGCTACACCTTC,CAWSIQDRERIHGYTF
.,TRBJ1-2,TRBV19,14,.,TGTGCCAGTAGTAGCGTTGAGGGGAGAGGAGGCTACACCTTC,CASSSVEGRGGYTF
.,TRBJ2-7,TRBV20-1,11,.,TGCAGTGCTAGAGGTGGTTACGAGCAGTACTTC,CSARGGYEQYF
TRBD1,TRBJ2-5,TRBV5-5,15,.,TGTGCCAGCAGCTCCCAGACAGGGGGCATAGAGACCCAGTACTTC,CASSSQTGGIETQYF
.,TRBJ2-7,TRBV2,11,.,TGTGCCAGCAGTGGTAGAGGAGAGCAGTACTTC,CASSGRGEQYF
.,TRBJ1-4,TRBV5-6,14,few,TGTGCCAGCAGCTTGCCCGGGGCGGGTGAAAAACTGTTTTTT,CASSLPGAGEKLFF
TRBD2,TRBJ2-2,TRBV18,16,.,TGTGCCAGCTCACCAACTAGCGGGGGGTCCACCGGGGAGCTGTTTTTT,CASSPTSGGSTGELFF
.,TRBJ2-1,TRBV13,13,.,TGTGCCAGCAGCCGGGGTAGGGGTCCCTTTGAGTTCTTC,CASSRGRGPFEFF
TRBD1,TRBJ1-6,TRBV27,13,.,TGTGCCAGCAGTGGACAGGGGACTTCACCCCTCCACTTT,CASSGQGTSPLHF
.,TRBJ2-2,TRBV10-1,13,.,TGCGCCAGCAGTGGCTCGGGTACCGGGGAGCTGTTTTTT,CASSGSGTGELFF
TRBD2,TRBJ2-1,TRBV28,15,.,TGTGCCAGCAGTGAGGGACTAGCGGGAAACAATGAGCAGTTCTTC,CASSEGLAGNNEQFF
TRBD1,TRBJ2-3,TRBV5-1,15,.,TGCGCCAGCAGCCGGGGGACAGGGGATGCAGATACGCAGTATTTT,CASSRGTGDADTQYF
.,TRBJ2-3,TRBV6-1,12,.,TGTGCCACCGGGGCGGGCATGGATACGCAGTATTTT,CATGAGMDTQYF
.,TRBJ1-2,TRBV19,15,.,TGTGCCAGTAGTAGTACTACAACGGTCGTCTATGGCTACACCTTC,CASSSTTTVVYGYTF
.,TRBJ2-3,TRBV18,13,few,TGTGCCAGCTCACCACCGAGCACAGATACGCAGTATTTT,CASSPPSTDTQYF
.,TRBJ2-5,TRBV30,14,.,TGTGCCTGGAGTCCTGCCCCGGGTCAAGAGACCCAGTACTTC,CAWSPAPGQETQYF
.,TRBJ2-1,TRBV6-5,15,.,TGTGCCAGCAGTTACTCGACGCGGCCTAACAATGAGCAGTTCTTC,CASSYSTRPNNEQFF
TRBD1,TRBJ1-2,TRBV18,13,.,TGTGCCAGCTCACCCGACAGGGCCTATGGCTACACCTTC,CASSPDRAYGYTF
.,TRBJ2-7,TRBV6-5,16,.,TGTGCCAGCAGTTACTCTACACCACGGAGCTCCTACGAGCAGTACTTC,CASSYSTPRSSYEQYF
TRBD2,TRBJ2-3,TRBV10-3,15,.,TGTGCCATCAGTGGGACTAGCGAGAGCACAGATACGCAGTATTTT,CAISGTSESTDTQYF
TRBD2,TRBJ2-7,TRBV18,13,.,TGTGCCAGCTCACTTCAGACTAGCGGTGAGCAGTACTTC,CASSLQTSGEQYF
.,TRBJ1-4,TRBV7-9,15,.,TGTGCCAGCAGCTCTAATTTACCGGGCCTCGAAAAACTGTTTTTT,CASSSNLPGLEKLFF
TRBD1,TRBJ2-7,TRBV7-2,17,.,TGTGCCAGCAGCGCACAATCCGGGACAGTTACGGTCCACGAGCAGTACTTC,CASSAQSGTVTVHEQYF
TRBD1,TRBJ2-5,TRBV7-9,14,.,TGTGCCAGCAGCTTTCGGCAGGGGGCAGAGACCCAGTACTTC,CASSFRQGAETQYF
TRBD2,TRBJ2-5,TRBV7-8,16,.,TGTGCCAGCAGCTCTACCGGGGGGGCATTTCCAGAGACCCAGTACTTC,CASSSTGGAFPETQYF
.,TRBJ2-3,TRBV20-1,11,.,TGTAGGGGCTATTCGGCAGATACGCAGTATTTT,CRGYSADTQYF
TRBD1,TRBJ2-2,TRBV7-6,16,.,TGTGCCAGCAGCTTCAGGGGGCCCGGGCTTGCCGGGGAGCTGTTTTTT,CASSFRGPGLAGELFF
.,TRBJ1-1,TRBV9,15,.,TGTGCCAGCAGCGTAGGTGCATACCAGAACACTGAAGCTTTCTTT,CASSVGAYQNTEAFF
TRBD1,TRBJ2-2,TRBV10-1,19,.,TGCGCCAGCAGTCCACCGGGACAGGGGGCGCGAGGGAATCCCGGGGAGCTGTTTTTT,CASSPPGQGARGNPGELFF
.,TRBJ1-1,TRBV2,13,.,TGTGCCAGCAGTCGTACGACCTACACTGAAGCTTTCTTT,CASSRTTYTEAFF
TRBD2,TRBJ2-7,TRBV7-8,14,.,TGTGCCAGCAGCCTTACTAGCGGGAGCGGCGAGCAGTACTTC,CASSLTSGSGEQYF
TRBD1,TRBJ2-7,TRBV28,16,.,TGTGCCAGCAGTTTAAGTCTCCGCAGGGGGTCCTACGAGCAGTACTTC,CASSLSLRRGSYEQYF
TRBD2,TRBJ2-5,TRBV29-1,14,.,TGCAGCGTCTCTCAACTAGCGGGACTGGAGACCCAGTACTTC,CSVSQLAGLETQYF
.,TRBJ1-5,TRBV7-6,15,.,TGTGCCAGCAGCCTGGCGGGGGGTCTCAATCAGCCCCAGCATTTT,CASSLAGGLNQPQHF
.,TRBJ2-7,TRBV12-5,12,.,TGTGCTAGTGGTTCCATGATGAGCGAGCAGTACTTC,CASGSMMSEQYF
TRBD2,TRBJ2-3,TRBV6-4,14,.,TGTGCCAGCAGGAAAGCGGGAGCGGCAGATACGCAGTATTTT,CASRKAGAADTQYF
.,TRBJ2-3,TRBV14,15,.,TGTGCCAGCAGCTCTAGGGTTGCTAGAACAGATACGCAGTATTTT,CASSSRVARTDTQYF
.,TRBJ1-5,TRBV5-5,17,.,TGTGCCAGCAGCCCCAGACCCGCGACAGATAGCAATCAGCCCCAGCATTTT,CASSPRPATDSNQPQHF
TRBD1,TRBJ1-3,TRBV5-1,17,.,TGCGCCAGCAGCTTGGCGCCCCCAGGGGGCTCTGGAAACACCATATATTTT,CASSLAPPGGSGNTIYF
.,TRBJ1-5,TRBV28,12,few,TGTGCCAGCAGTTTAATGGATCAGCCCCAGCATTTT,CASSLMDQPQHF